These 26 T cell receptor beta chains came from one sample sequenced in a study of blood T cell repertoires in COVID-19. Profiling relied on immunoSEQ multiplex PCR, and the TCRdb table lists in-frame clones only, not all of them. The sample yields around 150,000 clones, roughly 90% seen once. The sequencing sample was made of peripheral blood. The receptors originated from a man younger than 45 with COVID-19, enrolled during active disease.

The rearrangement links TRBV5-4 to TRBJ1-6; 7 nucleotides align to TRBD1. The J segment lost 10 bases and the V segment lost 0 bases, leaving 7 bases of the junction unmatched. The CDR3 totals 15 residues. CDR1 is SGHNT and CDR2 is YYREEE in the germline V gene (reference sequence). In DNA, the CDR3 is TGTGCCAGCAGCTTGGCAGGGGGGATCAGCTCACCCCTCCACTTT. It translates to CASSLAGGISSPLHF.

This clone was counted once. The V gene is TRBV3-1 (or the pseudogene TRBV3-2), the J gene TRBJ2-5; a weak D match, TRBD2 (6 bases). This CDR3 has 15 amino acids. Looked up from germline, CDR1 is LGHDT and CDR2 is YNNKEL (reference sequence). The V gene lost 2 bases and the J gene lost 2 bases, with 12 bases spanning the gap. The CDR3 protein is CASSQQLGGQETQYF. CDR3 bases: TGTGCCAGCAGCCAACAACTCGGAGGGCAAGAGACCCAGTACTTC.

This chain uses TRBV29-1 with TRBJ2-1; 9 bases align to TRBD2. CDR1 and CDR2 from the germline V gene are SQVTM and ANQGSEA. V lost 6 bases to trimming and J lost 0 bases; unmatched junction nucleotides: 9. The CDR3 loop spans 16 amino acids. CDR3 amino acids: CSVGGGGRGSYNEQFF. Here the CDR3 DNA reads TGCAGCGTGGGAGGAGGCGGGAGGGGCTCCTACAATGAGCAGTTCTTC.

In DNA form, the CDR3 reads TGTGCCAGCAGTTTGACCCTAGCGGGAGCTATCACCGGGGAGCTGTTTTTT. This codes for CASSLTLAGAITGELFF. The chain recombines TRBV27 with TRBJ2-2, with 10 bases identical to TRBD2. The V segment lost 3 bases and the J segment 4 bases; nucleotides outside the gene matches: 8. CDR1 is MNHEY, CDR2 SMNVEV, per germline (reference sequence). The CDR3 is made up of 17 amino acids.

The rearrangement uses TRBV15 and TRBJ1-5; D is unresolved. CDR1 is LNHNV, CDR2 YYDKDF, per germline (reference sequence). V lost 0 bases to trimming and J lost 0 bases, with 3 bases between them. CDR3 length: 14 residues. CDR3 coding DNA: TGTGCCACCAGCAGAGATCGTAGCAATCAGCCCCAGCATTTT. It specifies CATSRDRSNQPQHF.

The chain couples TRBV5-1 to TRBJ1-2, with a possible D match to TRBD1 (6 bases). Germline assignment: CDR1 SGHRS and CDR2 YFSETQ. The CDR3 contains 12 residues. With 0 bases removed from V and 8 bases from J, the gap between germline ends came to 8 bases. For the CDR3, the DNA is TGCGCCAGCAGCTTGGCAGGGGAGGGCTACACCTTC. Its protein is CASSLAGEGYTF. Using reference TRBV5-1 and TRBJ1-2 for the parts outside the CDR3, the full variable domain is KAGVTQTPRYLIKTRGQQVTLSCSPISGHRSVSWYQQTPGQGLQFLFEYFSETQRNKGNFPGRFSGRQFSNSRSEMNVSTLELGDSALYLCASSLAGEGYTFGSGTRLTVV.

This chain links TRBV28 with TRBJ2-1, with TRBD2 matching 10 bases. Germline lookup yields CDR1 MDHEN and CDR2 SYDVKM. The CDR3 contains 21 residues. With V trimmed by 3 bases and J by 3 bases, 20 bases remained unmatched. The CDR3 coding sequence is TGTGCCAGCAGTTTCCCATCGACGGGAGGATCTTTAGCGGGAGGCTACAATGAGCAGTTCTTC. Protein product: CASSFPSTGGSLAGGYNEQFF.

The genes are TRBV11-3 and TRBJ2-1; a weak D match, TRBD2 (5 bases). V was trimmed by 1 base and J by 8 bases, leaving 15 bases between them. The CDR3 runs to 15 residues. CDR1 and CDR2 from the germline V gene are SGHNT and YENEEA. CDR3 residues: CASSLGAGGRDEQFF. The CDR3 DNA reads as TGTGCCAGCAGCTTAGGGGCGGGTGGGCGCGATGAGCAGTTCTTC.

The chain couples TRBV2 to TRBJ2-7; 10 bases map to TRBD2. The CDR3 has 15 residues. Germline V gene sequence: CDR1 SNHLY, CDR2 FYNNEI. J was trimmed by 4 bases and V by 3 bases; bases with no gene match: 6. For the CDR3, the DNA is TGTGCCAGCAGTGACCCTAGCGGGGGCCAGTACGAGCAGTACTTC. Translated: CASSDPSGGQYEQYF.

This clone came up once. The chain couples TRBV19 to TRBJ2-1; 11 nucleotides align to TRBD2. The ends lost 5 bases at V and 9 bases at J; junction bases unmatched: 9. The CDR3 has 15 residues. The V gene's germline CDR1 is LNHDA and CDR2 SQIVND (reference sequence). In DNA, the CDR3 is TGTGCCAGTAGTTCGGTAGCGGGAGGGCCTGGTGAGCAGTTCTTC. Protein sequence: CASSSVAGGPGEQFF.

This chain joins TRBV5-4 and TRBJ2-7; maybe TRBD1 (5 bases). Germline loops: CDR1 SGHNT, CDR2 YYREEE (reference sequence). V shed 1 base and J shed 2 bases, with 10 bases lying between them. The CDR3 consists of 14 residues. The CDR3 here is CASSLWQGPYEQYF. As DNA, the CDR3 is TGTGCCAGCAGCTTGTGGCAGGGCCCCTACGAGCAGTACTTC.

The CDR3 loop is CASSPLGGWEKLFF. CDR3 bases: TGTGCCAGCAGTCCCCTAGGTGGCTGGGAAAAACTGTTTTTT. The chain has TRBV28 and TRBJ1-4; D remains ambiguous. This CDR3 is built from 14 residues. Germline lookup yields CDR1 MDHEN and CDR2 SYDVKM. The ends were cut back, 5 bases at V and 8 bases at J, with 15 bases in the middle. Full variable domain (missing parts from reference TRBV28 and TRBJ1-4): DVKVTQSSRYLVKRTGEKVFLECVQDMDHENMFWYRQDPGLGLRLIYFSYDVKMKEKGDIPEGYSVSREKKERFSLILESASTNQTSMYLCASSPLGGWEKLFFGSGTQLSVL.

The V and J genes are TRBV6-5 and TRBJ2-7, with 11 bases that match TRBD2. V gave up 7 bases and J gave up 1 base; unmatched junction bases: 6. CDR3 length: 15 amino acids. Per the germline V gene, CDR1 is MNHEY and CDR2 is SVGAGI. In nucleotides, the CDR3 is TGTGCCAGCATTAGCGGGGGGGCAGGGTCCTACGAGCAGTACTTC. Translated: CASISGGAGSYEQYF.

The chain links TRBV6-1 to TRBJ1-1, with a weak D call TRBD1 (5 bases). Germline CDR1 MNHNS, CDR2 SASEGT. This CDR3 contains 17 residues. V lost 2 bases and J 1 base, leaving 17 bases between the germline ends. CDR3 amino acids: CASSEISEGRENTEAFF. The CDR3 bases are TGTGCCAGCAGTGAAATATCGGAAGGCAGGGAGAACACTGAAGCTTTCTTT.

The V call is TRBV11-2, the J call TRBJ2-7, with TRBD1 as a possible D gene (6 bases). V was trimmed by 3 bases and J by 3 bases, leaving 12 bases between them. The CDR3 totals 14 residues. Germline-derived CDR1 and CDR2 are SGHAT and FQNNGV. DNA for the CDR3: TGTGCCAGCAGCTTTTCTGGGGGCGGCTACGAGCAGTACTTC. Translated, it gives CASSFSGGGYEQYF.

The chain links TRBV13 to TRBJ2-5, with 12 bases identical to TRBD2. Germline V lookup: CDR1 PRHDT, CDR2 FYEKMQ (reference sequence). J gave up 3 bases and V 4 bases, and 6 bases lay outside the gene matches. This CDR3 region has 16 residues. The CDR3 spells CASSSRLAGDEETQYF. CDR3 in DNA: TGTGCCAGCAGCTCCCGACTAGCGGGAGATGAAGAGACCCAGTACTTC.

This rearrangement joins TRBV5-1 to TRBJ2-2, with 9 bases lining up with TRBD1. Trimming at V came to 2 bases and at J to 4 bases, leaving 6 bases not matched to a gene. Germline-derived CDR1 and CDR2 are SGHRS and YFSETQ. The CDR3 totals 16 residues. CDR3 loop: CASSFRDRVGTGELFF. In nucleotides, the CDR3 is TGCGCCAGCAGCTTCCGGGACAGGGTTGGCACCGGGGAGCTGTTTTTT.

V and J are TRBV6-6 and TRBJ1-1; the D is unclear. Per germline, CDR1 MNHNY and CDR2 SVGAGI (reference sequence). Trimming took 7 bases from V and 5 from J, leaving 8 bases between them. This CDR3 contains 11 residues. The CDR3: CASIWQTEAFF. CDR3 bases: TGTGCCAGCATTTGGCAGACTGAAGCTTTCTTT.

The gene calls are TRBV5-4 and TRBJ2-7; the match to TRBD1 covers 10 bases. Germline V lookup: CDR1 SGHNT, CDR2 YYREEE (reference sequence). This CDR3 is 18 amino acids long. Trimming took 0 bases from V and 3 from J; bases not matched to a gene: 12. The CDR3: CASSLVGHWDRGFYEQYF. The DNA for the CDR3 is TGTGCCAGCAGCTTGGTCGGGCATTGGGACAGGGGATTCTACGAGCAGTACTTC.

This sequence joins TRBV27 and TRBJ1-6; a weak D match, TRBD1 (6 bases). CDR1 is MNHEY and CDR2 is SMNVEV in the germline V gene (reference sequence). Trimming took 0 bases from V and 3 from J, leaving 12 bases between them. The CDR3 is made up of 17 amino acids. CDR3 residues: CASSLSQGTDYNSPLHF. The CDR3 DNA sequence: TGTGCCAGCAGTTTATCGCAGGGGACCGACTATAATTCACCCCTCCACTTT.

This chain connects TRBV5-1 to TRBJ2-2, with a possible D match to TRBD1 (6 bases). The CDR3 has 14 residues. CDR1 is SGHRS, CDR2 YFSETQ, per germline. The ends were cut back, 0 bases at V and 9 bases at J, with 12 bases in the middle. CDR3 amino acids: CASSLGQELRELFF. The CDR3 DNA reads TGCGCCAGCAGCTTGGGACAGGAGTTAAGGGAGCTGTTTTTT.

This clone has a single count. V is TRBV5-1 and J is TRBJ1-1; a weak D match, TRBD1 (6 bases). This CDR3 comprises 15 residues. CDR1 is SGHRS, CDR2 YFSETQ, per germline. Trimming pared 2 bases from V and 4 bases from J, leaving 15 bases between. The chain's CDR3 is CASSFEVQGGTEAFF. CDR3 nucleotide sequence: TGCGCCAGCAGCTTTGAAGTACAGGGTGGCACTGAAGCTTTCTTT.

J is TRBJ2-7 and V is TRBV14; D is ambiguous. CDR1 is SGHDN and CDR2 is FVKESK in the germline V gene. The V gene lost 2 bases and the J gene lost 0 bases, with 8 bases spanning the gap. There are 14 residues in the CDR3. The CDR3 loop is CASSQLEASYEQYF. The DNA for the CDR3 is TGTGCCAGCAGCCAACTAGAGGCCTCCTACGAGCAGTACTTC. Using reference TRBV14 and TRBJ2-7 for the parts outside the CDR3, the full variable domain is EAGVTQFPSHSVIEKGQTVTLRCDPISGHDNLYWYRRVMGKEIKFLLHFVKESKQDESGMPNNRFLAERTGGTYSTLKVQPAELEDSGVYFCASSQLEASYEQYFGPGTRLTVT.

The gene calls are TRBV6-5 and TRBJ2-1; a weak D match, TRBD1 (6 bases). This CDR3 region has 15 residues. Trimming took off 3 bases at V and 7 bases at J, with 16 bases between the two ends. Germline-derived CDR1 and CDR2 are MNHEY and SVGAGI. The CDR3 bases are TGTGCCAGCAGTTATTATTTTTCAGGGGAAAATGAGCAGTTCTTC. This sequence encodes CASSYYFSGENEQFF.

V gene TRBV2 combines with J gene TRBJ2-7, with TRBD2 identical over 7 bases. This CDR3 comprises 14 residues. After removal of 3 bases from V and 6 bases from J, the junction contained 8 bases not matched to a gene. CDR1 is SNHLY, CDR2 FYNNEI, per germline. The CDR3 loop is CASSDSGRAGEQYF. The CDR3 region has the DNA TGTGCCAGCAGTGATTCGGGGAGGGCAGGCGAGCAGTACTTC.

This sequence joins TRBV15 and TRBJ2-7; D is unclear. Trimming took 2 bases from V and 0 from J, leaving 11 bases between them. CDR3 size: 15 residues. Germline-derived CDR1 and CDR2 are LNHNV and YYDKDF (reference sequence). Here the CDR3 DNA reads TGTGCCACCAGCAGACTTCCATCAGACTCCTACGAGCAGTACTTC. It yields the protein CATSRLPSDSYEQYF. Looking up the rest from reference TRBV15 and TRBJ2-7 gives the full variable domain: DAMVIQNPRYQVTQFGKPVTLSCSQTLNHNVMYWYQQKSSQAPKLLFHYYDKDFNNEADTPDNFQSRRPNTSFCFLDIRSPGLGDTAMYLCATSRLPSDSYEQYFGPGTRLTVT.